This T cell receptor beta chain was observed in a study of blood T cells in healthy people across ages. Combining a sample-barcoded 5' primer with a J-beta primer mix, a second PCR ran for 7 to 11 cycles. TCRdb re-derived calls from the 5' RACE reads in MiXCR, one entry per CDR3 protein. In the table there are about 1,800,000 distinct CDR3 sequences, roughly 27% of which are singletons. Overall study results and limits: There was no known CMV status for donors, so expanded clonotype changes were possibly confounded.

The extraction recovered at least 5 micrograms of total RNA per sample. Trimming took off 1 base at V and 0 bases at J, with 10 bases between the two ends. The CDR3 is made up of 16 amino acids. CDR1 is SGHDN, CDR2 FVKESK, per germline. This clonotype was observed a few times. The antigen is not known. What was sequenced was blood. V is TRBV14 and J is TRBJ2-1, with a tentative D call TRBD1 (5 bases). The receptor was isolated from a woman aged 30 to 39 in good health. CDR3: CASSQGGGPSYNEQFF. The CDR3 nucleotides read TGTGCCAGCAGCCAAGGGGGCGGACCCTCCTACAATGAGCAGTTCTTC.